This T cell receptor (beta chain) was documented in a study of cytomegalovirus exposure and HLA in healthy donors. For the study at large: There were 117 million unique TCR beta sequences, drawn from around 180 million T cells, in an earlier analysis.

The PCR employed 60 Vbeta primers together with 13 Jbeta primers. Generated by immunoSEQ multiplex PCR, the TCRdb table keeps only in-frame clones and is missing some. The profile shows roughly 100,000 clones, under 85% of them singletons. V dropped 6 bases and J dropped 4 bases, with 13 bases sitting between them. Germline loops: CDR1 SNHLY, CDR2 FYNNEI. The CDR3 sequence is 13 residues long. The sequence derives from a female donor in good health and CMV-seropositive. The chain uses TRBV2 and TRBJ2-7; unclear D gene. Sequenced: PBMCs. CDR3 protein: CASRQNSQYEQYF. CDR3 sequence (DNA): TGTGCCAGCAGACAGAACTCCCAGTACGAGCAGTACTTC.